Reported below is one TCR beta chain. No antigen is known for it. The sample comes from a study of blood T cells in healthy people across ages. Study in general: The template switching approach captured approximately one barcoded beta molecule for every two T cells.

Caucasian individuals from Russia who were healthy and aged 6 to 90 acted as donors. Alongside a J-beta primer mix, a sample-barcoded 5' primer served in a second PCR lasting roughly 7 to 12 cycles. Each cDNA was tagged by a template-switch adaptor containing 12 random nucleotides. Via MiXCR, TCRdb re-called the 5' RACE reads, giving one row per CDR3 protein. The sample records about 680,000 distinct CDR3 sequences, more than 40% being singletons. Study conclusions and caveats: Age showed a roughly linear inverse relationship with TCR beta diversity per million T cells.

Material for sequencing was blood. This TCR was sampled from a woman in her sixties or seventies in good health.

CDR3 nucleotide sequence: TGTGCCTGGAGTGTACGGAGCTCCCTCAATGAGCAGTACTTC. This encodes CAWSVRSSLNEQYF. The rearrangement joins TRBV30 to TRBJ2-7; D is undetermined. Trimming removed 0 bases from V and 7 bases from J, with 16 bases in between. Germline V gives CDR1 GTSNPN, CDR2 SVGIG (reference sequence). The CDR3 contains 14 residues.